A single sample is the source of the 17 T cell receptor beta chains below, sequenced in a study of blood T cell repertoires in COVID-19 (dated by TCRdb to the early 2020s). The method behind the library was the immunoSEQ multiplex PCR assay. TCRdb provides this immuneACCESS table in a form limited to in-frame rearrangements. Some clones are lacking; in checked studies, under half of them reflect an unresolved V gene, and why the rest are absent is not known. The sample contains 40,000 to 50,000 clones, 80% to 90% of them found a single time. The ten largest clones represent 6.2% of the sample. The sample taken for sequencing was peripheral blood. These receptors all stem from a human donor in a cohort sampled during active COVID-19.

This clone was seen a handful of times. This chain joins TRBV12-3 or TRBV12-4 and TRBJ1-2, with D possibly being TRBD1 (5 bases). V shed 5 bases and J shed 5 bases, with 6 bases lying between them. CDR3 size: 11 residues. CDR3 sequence reads: CASSPGYGYTF. CDR3 in DNA: TGTGCCAGCAGTCCAGGGTATGGCTACACCTTC.

The chain is built from TRBV7-2 and TRBJ2-1; D is undetermined. Trimming cost V 1 base and J 6 bases, with 7 bases left between them. This CDR3 is built from 13 residues. Germline values: CDR1 SGHTA, CDR2 FQGNSA. The CDR3 is CASSLGASNEQFF. DNA of the CDR3: TGTGCCAGCAGCTTAGGCGCTAGCAATGAGCAGTTCTTC.

This chain uses TRBV19 with TRBJ1-5; TRBD1 matches 10 bases. V was clipped by 5 bases and J by 7 bases; unmatched bases: 5. The CDR3 spans 14 residues. Germline V gives CDR1 LNHDA, CDR2 SQIVND (reference sequence). The CDR3 DNA sequence: TGTGCCAGTAGTGCAGGACAGGGGGTCCAGCCCCAGCATTTT. Residues: CASSAGQGVQPQHF. Full variable domain (remainder filled in from reference TRBV19 and TRBJ1-5): DGGITQSPKYLFRKEGQNVTLSCEQNLNHDAMYWYRQDPGQGLRLIYYSQIVNDFQKGDIAEGYSVSREKKESFPLTVTSAQKNPTAFYLCASSAGQGVQPQHFGDGTRLSIL.

The V and J genes are TRBV27 and TRBJ2-6, with 10 bases that match TRBD1. J gave up 0 bases and V 8 bases, and 1 base lay outside the gene matches. The CDR3 totals 15 residues. Germline V gene lookup returns CDR1 MNHEY and CDR2 SMNVEV (reference sequence). The CDR3: CASWDRGSGANVLTF. CDR3 nucleotides: TGTGCCAGCTGGGACAGGGGCTCTGGGGCCAACGTCCTGACTTTC.

V and J are TRBV30 and TRBJ2-7; 7 bases fit TRBD1. There are 11 residues in the CDR3. V lost 5 bases and J lost 6; bases outside the gene matches: 4. Germline V gene data show CDR1 as GTSNPN and CDR2 as SVGIG (reference sequence). The CDR3 spells CAWDRETEQYF. The CDR3 DNA sequence: TGTGCCTGGGACAGGGAGACCGAGCAGTACTTC.

V is TRBV7-8 and J is TRBJ2-5; 10 positions match TRBD1. V shed 1 base and J 4 bases; nucleotides not matched to a gene: 9. This CDR3 spans 17 amino acids. CDR1 SGHVS and CDR2 FQNEAQ come from the germline V gene. Here the CDR3 reads CASSLVWDRGLGETQYF. CDR3 DNA: TGTGCCAGCAGCTTAGTGTGGGACAGGGGCTTAGGAGAGACCCAGTACTTC.

The rearrangement uses TRBV27 and TRBJ2-1, with 8 bases that match TRBD2. CDR3 length equals 14 residues. The J segment lost 2 bases and the V segment lost 8 bases, leaving 5 bases of the junction unmatched. Germline values: CDR1 MNHEY, CDR2 SMNVEV (reference sequence). CDR3 in DNA: TGTGCCAGCCGACGGGGGGGCCCCTACAATGAGCAGTTCTTC. It specifies CASRRGGPYNEQFF.

This chain joins TRBV5-1 and TRBJ2-1, with D perhaps TRBD1 (5 bases). Trimming shortened V by 3 bases and J by 6 bases, and 19 bases separated the two germline ends. Per the germline V gene, CDR1 is SGHRS and CDR2 is YFSETQ. This CDR3 has 16 residues. The CDR3 DNA follows: TGCGCCAGCAGCTCGGAACCCCCCCCAGGGTCCAATGAGCAGTTCTTC. Its protein product is CASSSEPPPGSNEQFF.

This clone was counted a single time. This chain joins TRBV27 and TRBJ2-1, with 13 bases lining up with TRBD2. Germline V lookup: CDR1 MNHEY, CDR2 SMNVEV (reference sequence). The CDR3 runs to 20 residues. V dropped 4 bases and J dropped 0; count of bases not matched to a gene: 12. The CDR3 DNA sequence: TGTGCCAGCAGTTCCTCGCAGACTAGCGGGAGGACCAGCTCCTACAATGAGCAGTTCTTC. It specifies CASSSSQTSGRTSSYNEQFF.

The CDR3 region has the DNA TGTGCCAGCAGCACCCCGGGACACAACTATGGCTACACCTTC. As protein: CASSTPGHNYGYTF. This rearrangement joins TRBV3-1 (or the pseudogene TRBV3-2) to TRBJ1-2; D is possibly TRBD1 (6 bases). Germline values: CDR1 LGHDT, CDR2 YNNKEL (reference sequence). CDR3 size: 14 residues. With 5 bases removed from V and 2 bases from J, the gap between germline ends came to 12 bases.

The rearrangement joins TRBV7-8 to TRBJ2-1, with D tentatively TRBD1 (6 bases). V shed 6 bases and J shed 0 bases, with 15 bases lying between them. The CDR3 has 16 amino acids. Germline CDR1 SGHVS, CDR2 FQNEAQ. The CDR3 region is CASSRGWDNSYNEQFF. The CDR3 DNA sequence: TGTGCCAGCAGTCGGGGATGGGACAACTCCTACAATGAGCAGTTCTTC. Full variable domain (missing parts from reference TRBV7-8 and TRBJ2-1): GAGVSQSPRYKVAKRGQDVALRCDPISGHVSLFWYQQALGQGPEFLTYFQNEAQLDKSGLPSDRFFAERPEGSVSTLKIQRTQQEDSAVYLCASSRGWDNSYNEQFFGPGTRLTVL.

The chain links TRBV5-4 to TRBJ2-2; possibly TRBD1 for D (5 bases). V was trimmed by 2 bases and J by 6 bases, leaving 14 bases between them. The CDR3 covers 15 residues. Germline V gene data show CDR1 as SGHNT and CDR2 as YYREEE (reference sequence). For the CDR3, the DNA is TGTGCCAGCAGCTTACCCCCAGGGATTGCCGGGGAGCTGTTTTTT. Translated, it gives CASSLPPGIAGELFF.

V usage is TRBV7-9 and J usage is TRBJ1-2; 9 bases agree with TRBD1. The CDR3 runs to 13 residues. The V gene's germline CDR1 is SEHNR and CDR2 FQNEAQ (reference sequence). With 5 bases clipped from V and 8 bases from J, the junction kept 6 bases outside the gene matches. The CDR3 here is CASSLQGAEGYTF. In DNA, the CDR3 is TGTGCCAGCAGCCTACAGGGGGCAGAAGGCTACACCTTC.

The rearrangement links TRBV5-4 to TRBJ2-1; the D gene is possibly TRBD1 (8 bases). Germline CDR1 is SGHNT and CDR2 is YYREEE (reference sequence). The CDR3 is 16 amino acids. The germline V and J ends were trimmed by 0 bases and 5 bases, with 15 bases remaining between them. CDR3: CASSLGGGQDHNEQFF. Here the CDR3 DNA reads TGTGCCAGCAGCTTGGGGGGGGGACAGGACCACAATGAGCAGTTCTTC.

This chain uses TRBV7-9 with TRBJ2-1, with a tentative D call TRBD2 (6 bases). Germline CDR1 reads SEHNR; CDR2 reads FQNEAQ (reference sequence). The CDR3 covers 14 residues. V was clipped by 6 bases and J by 4 bases, with 13 bases between them. In nucleotides, the CDR3 is TGTGCCAGCAGACGCCGGGACTCGTACAATGAGCAGTTCTTC. Encoded protein: CASRRRDSYNEQFF.

V gene TRBV4-1 combines with J gene TRBJ2-5; 13 nucleotides match TRBD2. The germline V gene has CDR1 MGHRA and CDR2 YSYEKL. Germline trimming cut 5 bases from V and 4 bases from J; bases unmatched to any gene: 4. The CDR3 is 15 residues long. CDR3 sequence reads: CASSTRTSGRETQYF. The CDR3 DNA reads as TGCGCCAGCAGCACCCGGACTAGCGGGAGAGAGACCCAGTACTTC.

V gene TRBV6-2 or TRBV6-3 combines with J gene TRBJ1-4; D perhaps matches TRBD1 (6 bases). Germline values: CDR1 MNHEY, CDR2 SVGEGT. The CDR3 is 17 residues long. V was clipped by 2 bases and J by 5 bases, with 18 bases between them. In nucleotides, the CDR3 is TGTGCCAGCAGTTACACGGGACAACAAGTGGTGAATGAAAAACTGTTTTTT. Protein sequence: CASSYTGQQVVNEKLFF.